The rows below give T cell receptor beta chains drawn from one sample of a study of blood T cell repertoires in COVID-19. Assay used: immunoSEQ multiplex PCR; TCRdb lists only in-frame clones, some missing. The table lists 39,000 or so clones, 65% to 85% of them singletons, with 9% to 10% in the top ten. Sequencing was performed on peripheral blood. These receptors all stem from a man between 60 and 75 years old in a cohort sampled during active COVID-19. The CDR3 runs from the conserved cysteine through the conserved F or W. A D gene is named only where the DNA matches it firmly. Part of the rows lack a size; the others show once, few, many or a class for expanded clones.

size,J,D,V,CDR3,DNA
-,TRBJ2-7,TRBD2,TRBV5-5,CASSLSGTSSYEQYF,TGTGCCAGCAGCTTGTCCGGGACTAGCTCCTACGAGCAGTACTTC
-,TRBJ1-2,-,TRBV6-6,CASSYVQDYGYTF,TGTGCCAGCAGTTACGTCCAGGACTATGGCTACACCTTC
-,TRBJ2-1,TRBD1,TRBV9,CASSATGTPSNEQFF,TGTGCCAGCAGCGCGACAGGGACGCCCTCCAATGAGCAGTTCTTC
-,TRBJ2-1,TRBD2,TRBV10-1,CASSESGAGVRDEQFF,TGCGCCAGCAGTGAGTCTGGAGCGGGGGTGCGGGATGAGCAGTTCTTC
-,TRBJ2-1,TRBD2,TRBV10-3,CAISDSGGAGEQFF,TGTGCCATCAGTGATAGCGGGGGGGCTGGCGAGCAGTTCTTC
-,TRBJ2-2,TRBD1,TRBV5-1,CASSLRTGPGELFF,TGCGCCAGCAGTCTTAGGACAGGGCCCGGGGAGCTGTTTTTT
-,TRBJ2-5,-,TRBV2,CASSNSWGAGRGETQYF,TGTGCCAGCAGCAACTCGTGGGGTGCTGGCAGGGGAGAGACCCAGTACTTC
-,TRBJ1-1,TRBD1,TRBV7-3,CASSDRGMNTEAFF,TGTGCCAGCAGCGACAGGGGGATGAACACTGAAGCTTTCTTT
-,TRBJ1-6,-,TRBV4-2,CASSQDSPGGGDSPLHF,TGTGCCAGCAGCCAAGATTCCCCCGGGGGAGGTGATTCACCCCTCCACTTT
-,TRBJ2-7,TRBD1,TRBV28,CASSLGTGVDEQYF,TGTGCCAGCAGTTTGGGGACAGGGGTCGACGAGCAGTACTTC
-,TRBJ2-1,-,TRBV19,CASSFQGGNEQFF,TGTGCCAGTAGTTTCCAGGGGGGCAATGAGCAGTTCTTC
-,TRBJ2-7,-,TRBV9,CASSPVAAPSEQYF,TGTGCCAGCAGCCCCGTAGCGGCTCCCTCCGAGCAGTACTTC
-,TRBJ1-2,-,TRBV6-2/TRBV6-3,CASSPTGVYGYTF,TGTGCCAGCAGTCCAACAGGAGTCTATGGCTACACCTTC
-,TRBJ2-2,-,TRBV27,CASSQGTTNTGELFF,TGTGCCAGCAGCCAGGGGACTACGAACACCGGGGAGCTGTTTTTT
few,TRBJ2-1,TRBD2,TRBV6-5,CASSYSTGGRYNEQFF,TGTGCCAGCAGTTACTCGACCGGCGGGAGATACAATGAGCAGTTCTTC
-,TRBJ2-1,-,TRBV9,CASSTSPVGEQFF,TGTGCCAGCAGCACTAGCCCGGTGGGGGAGCAGTTCTTC
-,TRBJ2-3,-,TRBV19,CASSTDLDTQYF,TGTGCCAGTAGTACCGACTTGGATACGCAGTATTTT
-,TRBJ2-5,TRBD1,TRBV10-3,CAASVGTGWETQYF,TGTGCCGCATCGGTCGGGACAGGGTGGGAGACCCAGTACTTC
-,TRBJ1-1,TRBD1,TRBV11-2,CASSLDRGTEAFF,TGTGCCAGCAGTCTGGACAGGGGAACTGAAGCTTTCTTT
-,TRBJ1-4,TRBD1,TRBV11-2,CASSHRGLLSTNEKLFF,TGTGCCAGCAGCCACAGGGGTTTGCTATCAACTAATGAAAAACTGTTTTTT
-,TRBJ2-2,-,TRBV2,CASRPEQVSTGELFF,TGTGCCAGCAGGCCGGAACAGGTTAGCACCGGGGAGCTGTTTTTT
-,TRBJ2-3,TRBD2,TRBV7-2,CASSFGGGAWSDTQYF,TGTGCCAGCAGCTTTGGCGGGGGGGCCTGGTCAGATACGCAGTATTTT
-,TRBJ2-1,TRBD2,TRBV20-1,CSASTSGRGNEQFF,TGCAGTGCCAGTACTAGCGGGAGGGGCAATGAGCAGTTCTTC
-,TRBJ2-1,TRBD2,TRBV6-6,CASSLVAGGINEQFF,TGTGCCAGCAGTTTAGTAGCGGGGGGGATCAATGAGCAGTTCTTC
-,TRBJ1-2,TRBD1,TRBV7-2,CASSFRRGNSGQGNYGYTF,TGTGCCAGCAGCTTTCGTCGCGGGAACAGCGGACAGGGCAACTATGGCTACACCTTC
-,TRBJ1-3,-,TRBV5-1,CASSVTGEIRNTIYF,TGCGCCAGCAGCGTAACAGGCGAAATAAGAAACACCATATATTTT
few,TRBJ2-3,TRBD2,TRBV6-2/TRBV6-3,CASSYASGGPDTQYF,TGTGCCAGCAGTTACGCTAGCGGGGGGCCAGATACGCAGTATTTT
-,TRBJ2-5,-,TRBV29-1,CSVFGGTQYF,TGCAGCGTTTTCGGGGGGACCCAGTACTTC
-,TRBJ1-5,-,TRBV27,CASSLRGLNQPQHF,TGTGCCAGCAGTTTAAGAGGGCTTAATCAGCCCCAGCATTTT
-,TRBJ1-2,TRBD1,TRBV7-8,CASSSDRDNYGYTF,TGTGCCAGCAGTTCAGACAGGGACAACTATGGCTACACCTTC
-,TRBJ2-7,TRBD1,TRBV5-6,CASSGGQGTSYEQYF,TGTGCCAGCAGCGGGGGACAGGGAACCTCCTACGAGCAGTACTTC
-,TRBJ2-1,TRBD2,TRBV28,CASGSVGLAGGRAYNEQFF,TGTGCCAGCGGCTCCGTGGGACTAGCGGGAGGGAGGGCCTACAATGAGCAGTTCTTC
-,TRBJ2-7,-,TRBV19,CASSMQGNYEQYF,TGTGCCAGTAGTATGCAGGGGAACTACGAGCAGTACTTC
-,TRBJ2-1,-,TRBV30,CAWIYGTNEQFF,TGTGCCTGGATTTATGGCACCAATGAGCAGTTCTTC
-,TRBJ1-1,-,TRBV21-1,CASSKEGGGTEAFF,TGTGCCAGCAGCAAAGAAGGGGGTGGGACTGAAGCTTTCTTT
-,TRBJ2-2,-,TRBV7-2,CASSLHTPDTGELFF,TGTGCCAGCAGCCTCCATACCCCGGACACCGGGGAGCTGTTTTTT
once,TRBJ2-2,TRBD1,TRBV7-9,CASVGDRGTTGELFF,TGTGCCAGCGTCGGGGACAGGGGAACCACCGGGGAGCTGTTTTTT
-,TRBJ2-3,TRBD2,TRBV7-2,CASSSPGGETRLSTDTQYF,TGTGCCAGCAGCTCCCCGGGGGGGGAGACTCGGCTTAGCACAGATACGCAGTATTTT
-,TRBJ1-5,-,TRBV12-3/TRBV12-4,CASSVSNQPQHF,TGTGCCAGCAGTGTAAGCAATCAGCCCCAGCATTTT
-,TRBJ2-1,-,TRBV9,CASSVGDGLKNEQFF,TGTGCCAGCAGCGTAGGGGACGGACTAAAAAATGAGCAGTTCTTC
once,TRBJ1-2,-,TRBV5-6,CASSIEQGATGGYTF,TGTGCCAGCAGCATCGAACAGGGCGCCACAGGTGGCTACACCTTC
-,TRBJ2-2,-,TRBV9,CASSVPQHSNTGELFF,TGTGCCAGCAGCGTCCCGCAACATAGCAACACCGGGGAGCTGTTTTTT
-,TRBJ2-3,-,TRBV9,CASSPEIPPADTQYF,TGTGCCAGCAGCCCGGAGATACCACCCGCAGATACGCAGTATTTT
-,TRBJ2-3,-,TRBV29-1,CSVGQGLTDTQYF,TGCAGCGTTGGGCAGGGCTTGACAGATACGCAGTATTTT
-,TRBJ1-1,-,TRBV5-6,CASSWAGLEAFF,TGTGCCAGCAGCTGGGCGGGACTTGAAGCTTTCTTT
once,TRBJ1-6,-,TRBV14,CASSLRQAPNSPLHF,TGTGCCAGCAGCCTCCGACAGGCTCCGAATTCACCCCTCCACTTT
-,TRBJ1-4,TRBD1,TRBV5-1,CASSSSTGGREKLFF,TGCGCCAGCAGCTCTTCGACAGGGGGCCGGGAAAAACTGTTTTTT
-,TRBJ1-2,-,TRBV7-2,CASSLAWQNYGYTF,TGTGCCAGCAGTTTAGCATGGCAGAACTATGGCTACACCTTC
-,TRBJ2-1,-,TRBV9,CASSRGEGIQGEQFF,TGTGCCAGCAGCCGGGGGGAGGGGATACAGGGTGAGCAGTTCTTC
-,TRBJ2-2,TRBD2,TRBV27,CASSLYSSGGIANTGELFF,TGTGCCAGCAGTTTATACTCTAGCGGGGGCATCGCGAACACCGGGGAGCTGTTTTTT
-,TRBJ2-7,-,TRBV6-5,CASSYGAAISSHEQYF,TGTGCCAGCAGTTACGGAGCGGCCATCTCCTCCCACGAGCAGTACTTC
few,TRBJ2-3,-,TRBV5-1,CASSRGSGDTQYF,TGCGCCAGCAGCCGAGGGAGTGGGGATACGCAGTATTTT
few,TRBJ1-6,TRBD1,TRBV4-3,CASSRDGQGYSPLHF,TGCGCCAGCAGCCGGGATGGACAGGGTTATTCACCCCTCCACTTT
-,TRBJ1-3,TRBD1,TRBV5-4,CASSPDRAGNTIYF,TGTGCCAGCAGCCCGGACAGGGCTGGAAACACCATATATTTT
-,TRBJ2-2,-,TRBV6-5,CASSYSRGRTGELFF,TGTGCCAGCAGTTACAGCAGGGGACGCACCGGGGAGCTGTTTTTT
-,TRBJ1-2,TRBD1,TRBV7-2,CASSRGGQGRDTF,TGTGCCAGCAGCCGAGGGGGACAGGGAAGGGACACCTTC
-,TRBJ1-1,TRBD1,TRBV3-1/TRBV3-2,CASTQTGAANTEAFF,TGTGCCAGCACCCAAACAGGGGCGGCGAACACTGAAGCTTTCTTT